Listed below are T cell receptor beta chains from one sample, sequenced in a study of blood T cell repertoires in COVID-19. The table came from immunoSEQ multiplex PCR; TCRdb's copy has only in-frame clones and leaves some out. The sample consists of roughly 180,000 clones, around 80% of them appearing once. Sequenced material: PBMCs or T cells enriched from blood (not recorded which). The receptors come from a man over 45 who had recovered from COVID-19. CDR3s include the opening cysteine and the closing phenylalanine or tryptophan. Fields, in order: J gene, D gene, V gene, clone size, CDR3 length, CDR3 protein, CDR3 DNA. D genes are given only for firm matches. For some rows the clone size is stated as once, few or many, or as a class when expanded; others skip it.

TRBJ2-3 | TRBD2 | TRBV19 | . | 17 | CASRLGRTSGSTDTQYF | TGTGCCAGTAGGCTTGGGCGCACTAGCGGTAGCACAGATACGCAGTATTTT
TRBJ2-3 | TRBD2 | TRBV3-1/TRBV3-2 | . | 18 | CASSQGTSGATSTDTQYF | TGTGCCAGCAGCCAAGGGACTAGCGGGGCAACTAGCACAGATACGCAGTATTTT
TRBJ2-7 | . | TRBV14 | . | 13 | CASSQGRMNEQYF | TGTGCCAGCAGCCAAGGGCGGATGAACGAGCAGTACTTC
TRBJ1-2 | TRBD1 | TRBV28 | . | 15 | CASNFSPGGIYGYTF | TGTGCCAGCAACTTTTCCCCAGGGGGTATCTATGGCTACACCTTC
TRBJ2-2 | TRBD1 | TRBV7-9 | once | 16 | CASSQIGQGGTGELFF | TGTGCCAGCAGCCAGATTGGACAGGGGGGCACCGGGGAGCTGTTTTTT
TRBJ2-7 | TRBD1 | TRBV6-2/TRBV6-3 | . | 15 | CASSEWTGTANEQYF | TGTGCCAGCAGCGAATGGACAGGGACGGCGAACGAGCAGTACTTC
TRBJ2-3 | . | TRBV5-1 | few | 14 | CASEVGRGTDTQYF | TGCGCCAGCGAGGTCGGGAGAGGCACAGATACGCAGTATTTT
TRBJ2-7 | . | TRBV6-5 | . | 15 | CASRTQGSYPYEQYF | TGTGCCAGCAGGACGCAGGGGTCTTATCCCTACGAGCAGTACTTC
TRBJ1-5 | . | TRBV7-9 | . | 16 | CASSLGDIGSNQPQHF | TGTGCCAGCAGCTTAGGAGACATTGGGAGCAATCAGCCCCAGCATTTT
TRBJ1-2 | . | TRBV9 | . | 14 | CASSGTESDYGYTF | TGTGCCAGCAGCGGGACAGAGAGCGATTATGGCTACACCTTC
TRBJ2-7 | . | TRBV10-1 | . | 11 | CASSNGYEQYF | TGCGCCAGCAGTAACGGGTACGAGCAGTACTTC
TRBJ1-4 | . | TRBV2 | . | 13 | CASSGGVYEKLFF | TGTGCCAGCAGCGGAGGGGTTTACGAAAAACTGTTTTTT
TRBJ2-5 | . | TRBV9 | . | 14 | CASSVTHGTETQYF | TGTGCCAGCAGCGTGACTCACGGGACTGAGACCCAGTACTTC
TRBJ2-1 | TRBD1 | TRBV5-8 | . | 13 | CASSARTGGEQFF | TGTGCCAGCAGCGCGCGGACAGGCGGTGAGCAGTTCTTC
TRBJ1-2 | . | TRBV5-6 | few | 14 | CASSLGQVNYGYTF | TGTGCCAGCAGCTTGGGACAGGTCAACTATGGCTACACCTTC
TRBJ2-2 | . | TRBV7-9 | . | 12 | CASSREYGELFF | TGTGCCAGCAGCCGGGAGTACGGGGAGCTGTTTTTT
TRBJ2-3 | TRBD2 | TRBV28 | . | 12 | CASTREGYTQYF | TGTGCCAGCACGAGGGAGGGGTATACGCAGTATTTT
TRBJ2-1 | TRBD2 | TRBV30 | few | 13 | CASRGGPGNEQFF | TGTGCCTCCCGGGGGGGCCCGGGCAATGAGCAGTTCTTC
TRBJ2-2 | . | TRBV6-5 | . | 14 | CASSYPSRTGELFF | TGTGCCAGCAGTTACCCTAGTAGAACCGGGGAGCTGTTTTTT
TRBJ1-1 | . | TRBV19 | once | 15 | CASSKAGDGSTEAFF | TGTGCCAGTAGTAAGGCAGGGGATGGTTCCACTGAAGCTTTCTTT
TRBJ1-4 | TRBD1 | TRBV19 | . | 16 | CASSSVGTVTNEKLFF | TGTGCCAGTAGTAGCGTCGGGACAGTTACTAATGAAAAACTGTTTTTT
TRBJ1-2 | TRBD1 | TRBV7-3 | . | 14 | CASSLGQGKEGYTF | TGTGCCAGCAGCTTGGGACAGGGAAAGGAGGGCTACACCTTC
TRBJ1-3 | . | TRBV10-2 | once | 15 | CATKPADSSGNTIYF | TGCGCCACCAAACCGGCCGACAGCTCTGGAAACACCATATATTTT
TRBJ2-7 | TRBD1 | TRBV20-1 | . | 11 | CSPSGGTGMGF | TGCAGTCCCAGCGGAGGGACAGGGATGGGCTTC
TRBJ2-7 | TRBD2 | TRBV6-2/TRBV6-3 | . | 16 | CASRPSGTSLSVEQYF | TGTGCCAGCAGGCCTTCCGGGACTAGCTTATCCGTCGAGCAGTACTTC
TRBJ2-1 | TRBD2 | TRBV2 | . | 14 | CASIRDYLSNEQFF | TGTGCCAGCATTCGGGACTACCTTTCTAATGAGCAGTTCTTC
TRBJ1-5 | TRBD1 | TRBV27 | . | 20 | CASSLRGTDRGKLLNQPQHF | TGTGCCAGCAGTTTACGAGGTACGGACAGGGGAAAACTCCTTAATCAGCCCCAGCATTTT
TRBJ2-7 | . | TRBV19 | once | 14 | CASSPGLEDYEQYF | TGTGCCAGTAGTCCAGGACTGGAAGACTACGAGCAGTACTTC